This T cell receptor beta chain was retrieved from a study of post-analysis software for immune sequencing data. Study-wide results and limits: Among about 5 TRBV segments more frequent in patients than controls were TRBV5-6, TRBV5-1 and TRBV20-1.

V lost 2 bases and J 0 bases, leaving 16 bases between the germline ends. The CDR3 spans 17 residues. Germline values: CDR1 SGHRS, CDR2 YFSETQ. Carried by the TCR beta cDNA libraries were unique molecular identifiers. One entry per CDR3 protein, called by TCRdb with MiXCR from the PCR reads. The sample has fewer than 850,000 distinct CDR3 sequences; roughly 50% are singletons. On this clonotype itself: Its antigen is unidentified.

This receptor was taken from a girl aged 10-17 years with multiple sclerosis. V gene TRBV5-1 combines with J gene TRBJ2-3, with a tentative D call TRBD1 (5 bases). The sample was blood. Here the CDR3 reads CASSFNPGLISTDTQYF. The CDR3 coding sequence is TGCGCCAGCAGCTTCAACCCAGGGTTGATTAGCACAGATACGCAGTATTTT.